The entry below describes one T cell receptor beta chain. Its antigen remains unidentified. As it was prepared, the TCRbeta library received unique molecular identifiers. In TCRdb, the PCR reads were re-called with MiXCR into one record per CDR3 protein. Here the sample spans under 300,000 distinct CDR3 sequences, around 10% being singletons. CDR1 is LNHDA, CDR2 SQIVND, per germline (reference sequence). CDR3 size: 16 residues. J gave up 6 bases and V 3 bases, and 8 bases lay outside the gene matches. These data come from a study of T-cell reconstitution after alpha-beta-depleted transplantation in children. Broader study findings: Expanded graft clones numbering several hundred reportedly gave rise to alpha-beta T cells about two months after transplant. At one year after transplant, newly produced T cells mostly accounted for T-cell counts and diversity.

Sequencing was performed on peripheral blood, taken 180 days after TCRalphabeta/CD19-depleted stem cell transplant. This TCR was recovered from a male patient aged 2-15 years who had a stem cell transplant for chronic granulomatous disease, so the T cells may come from the graft donor. This chain connects TRBV19 to TRBJ2-2, with TRBD2 identical over 9 bases. The CDR3, as DNA: TGTGCCAGTAGTATTCTGGCGGGAGGGGAGCCCGGGGAGCTGTTTTTT. Its translation: CASSILAGGEPGELFF.